Below are 22 T cell receptor beta chains sequenced from a single sample in a study of cytomegalovirus exposure and HLA in healthy donors. Primers: 60 Vbeta forward and 13 Jbeta reverse. The method was immunoSEQ multiplex PCR; TCRdb's version includes in-frame clones alone and lacks a portion of them. This sample yields 160,000 or so clones, of which roughly four fifths are seen a single time; less than 5% belongs to the top ten. Sequenced input: PBMCs. The receptors were gathered from a man between 50 and 59 years old in good health and CMV-seropositive.

This clone showed up just a few times. This chain links TRBV9 with TRBJ2-3, with a tentative D call TRBD2 (6 bases). Between the trimmed V and J ends, which lost 3 bases and 2 bases, there was a span of 10 bases. The CDR3 is 14 amino acids. CDR1 and CDR2 from the germline V gene are SGDLS and YYNGEE. Here the CDR3 DNA reads TGTGCCAGCAGCGGAGCGGGCCCCACAGATACGCAGTATTTT. Translation gives CASSGAGPTDTQYF.

The chain is built from TRBV9 and TRBJ2-7, with TRBD2 matching over 10 bases. With V trimmed by 0 bases and J by 3 bases, 3 bases remained unmatched. The CDR3 spans 15 residues. Germline CDR1 reads SGDLS; CDR2 reads YYNGEE. The CDR3 is CASSVGSSGGYEQYF. In nucleotides, the CDR3 is TGTGCCAGCAGCGTAGGGTCTAGCGGGGGCTACGAGCAGTACTTC.

The DNA for the CDR3 is TGTGCCAGCAGCCCTACGACAGGGGGATTGGACACTGAAGCTTTCTTT. Its translation: CASSPTTGGLDTEAFF. The chain combines TRBV7-9 with TRBJ1-1, with 9 bases lining up with TRBD1. This CDR3 has 16 amino acids. Germline loops: CDR1 SEHNR, CDR2 FQNEAQ (reference sequence). Trimming at V came to 5 bases and at J to 3 bases, leaving 10 bases not matched to a gene. Using reference TRBV7-9 and TRBJ1-1 for the parts outside the CDR3, the full variable domain is DTGVSQNPRHKITKRGQNVTFRCDPISEHNRLYWYRQTLGQGPEFLTYFQNEAQLEKSRLLSDRFSAERPKGSFSTLEIQRTEQGDSAMYLCASSPTTGGLDTEAFFGQGTRLTVV.

This clone has only a few counts. The J gene is TRBJ1-5, the V gene TRBV19, with 8 bases identical to TRBD1. The CDR3 runs 14 residues. From germline, CDR1 is LNHDA and CDR2 SQIVND (reference sequence). The junction had 9 bases not matched to a gene; V was cut back by 7 bases and J by 7 bases. DNA for the CDR3: TGTGCCAGTATTGGGGGACAGGCGGGACAGCCCCAGCATTTT. Protein product: CASIGGQAGQPQHF.

The chain combines TRBV7-8 with TRBJ1-5; tentatively, D is TRBD1 (6 bases). V was clipped by 1 base and J by 0 bases, with 7 bases between them. The CDR3 covers 15 residues. Germline V gives CDR1 SGHVS, CDR2 FQNEAQ. The chain's CDR3 is CASSLGTVSNQPQHF. The CDR3 DNA sequence: TGTGCCAGCAGCTTAGGGACAGTTAGCAATCAGCCCCAGCATTTT.

V is TRBV7-8 and J is TRBJ2-1; 9 nucleotides line up with TRBD2. Germline V gene lookup returns CDR1 SGHVS and CDR2 FQNEAQ. This CDR3 is built from 16 residues. Trimming cost V 3 bases and J 3 bases; bases outside gene matches: 6. The CDR3: CASSLGGGRVYNEQFF. The CDR3 nucleotides are TGTGCCAGCAGCTTGGGAGGCGGGAGGGTCTACAATGAGCAGTTCTTC.

This chain uses TRBV18 with TRBJ1-5, with TRBD1 matching 8 bases. CDR1 and CDR2 (germline): KGHSH, LQKENI. The CDR3 totals 16 residues. V shed 1 base, J shed 3 bases, and the junction held 5 bases outside the gene matches. This chain's CDR3 is CASSPRGQGPNQPQHF. CDR3 DNA: TGTGCCAGCTCACCACGTGGACAGGGCCCCAATCAGCCCCAGCATTTT.

The chain combines TRBV19 with TRBJ1-1; D perhaps matches TRBD1 (6 bases). The CDR3 is 15 amino acids. Trimming cost V 7 bases and J 2 bases, with 17 bases left between them. Per the germline V gene, CDR1 is LNHDA and CDR2 is SQIVND (reference sequence). CDR3 sequence reads: CASTPRGAHNTEAFF. In nucleotides, the CDR3 is TGTGCCAGTACCCCCCGGGGGGCCCACAACACTGAAGCTTTCTTT.

The chain employs TRBV18 and TRBJ2-7; 8 nucleotides agree with TRBD2. The V gene's germline CDR1 is KGHSH and CDR2 LQKENI. This CDR3 spans 14 amino acids. The V gene end was trimmed by 3 bases and the J gene end by 6 bases; junction bases not matched to a gene: 7. The CDR3 here is CASSPSQREREQYF. CDR3 in DNA: TGTGCCAGCTCACCTTCCCAGCGGGAGCGCGAGCAGTACTTC.

The chain's CDR3 is CASSIRTGEAGANVLTF. CDR3 coding DNA: TGTGCCAGCAGCATAAGGACAGGGGAGGCAGGGGCCAACGTCCTGACTTTC. The rearrangement uses TRBV9 and TRBJ2-6; 9 positions match TRBD1. Germline loops: CDR1 SGDLS, CDR2 YYNGEE. The CDR3 runs 17 residues. The junction had 9 bases not matched to a gene; V was cut back by 4 bases and J by 4 bases. Variable domain in full (rest from reference TRBV9 and TRBJ2-6): DSGVTQTPKHLITATGQRVTLRCSPRSGDLSVYWYQQSLDQGLQFLIQYYNGEERAKGNILERFSAQQFPDLHSELNLSSLELGDSALYFCASSIRTGEAGANVLTFGAGSRLTVL.

The chain employs TRBV7-9 and TRBJ1-2; 12 bases fit TRBD1. Germline CDR1 SEHNR, CDR2 FQNEAQ (reference sequence). CDR3 length equals 17 residues. Germline trimming cut 4 bases from V and 4 bases from J; bases unmatched to any gene: 10. The CDR3 DNA sequence: TGTGCCAGCAGCTCTACCGGGACAGGGGGCGCGGTCTATGGCTACACCTTC. It yields the protein CASSSTGTGGAVYGYTF.

The sample holds one count of this clone. The V call is TRBV15, the J call TRBJ1-1; D unclear. Germline CDR1 LNHNV, CDR2 YYDKDF (reference sequence). This CDR3 region has 14 residues. Trimming took off 0 bases at V and 0 bases at J, with 5 bases between the two ends. CDR3 in DNA: TGTGCCACCAGCAGAGACAGTATGAACACTGAAGCTTTCTTT. Residues: CATSRDSMNTEAFF.

The chain combines TRBV6-6 with TRBJ1-2, with D perhaps TRBD1 (5 bases). Trimming removed 7 bases at V and 8 bases at J, with 14 bases between. The germline V gene encodes CDR1 MNHNY and CDR2 SVGAGI (reference sequence). The CDR3 sequence is 12 residues long. The CDR3 coding sequence is TGTGCCAGCAAGGACACAATGGGGGGCTACACCTTC. It specifies CASKDTMGGYTF.

The V and J genes are TRBV5-4 and TRBJ2-1, with D possibly matching TRBD1 (5 bases). With 4 bases removed from V and 5 bases from J, the gap between germline ends came to 13 bases. Germline V gene data show CDR1 as SGHNT and CDR2 as YYREEE (reference sequence). There are 14 residues in the CDR3. The CDR3 DNA is TGTGCCAGCAGCACTGGGGCTAGTAACAATGAGCAGTTCTTC. Its translation: CASSTGASNNEQFF. Based on the CDR3 plus reference TRBV5-4 and TRBJ2-1, the full variable domain is ETGVTQSPTHLIKTRGQQVTLRCSSQSGHNTVSWYQQALGQGPQFIFQYYREEENGRGNFPPRFSGLQFPNYSSELNVNALELDDSALYLCASSTGASNNEQFFGPGTRLTVL.

This chain links TRBV27 with TRBJ2-1; TRBD1 might be the D (6 bases). This CDR3 is 15 amino acids long. CDR1 and CDR2 from the germline V gene are MNHEY and SMNVEV (reference sequence). V was trimmed by 2 bases and J by 7 bases, leaving 15 bases between them. This chain's CDR3 is CASSLEGEKRNEQFF. The CDR3 nucleotides read TGTGCCAGCAGTTTAGAGGGGGAGAAGAGGAATGAGCAGTTCTTC.

The CDR3 nucleotides are TGTGCCAGCAGCGAAACCGGGACAGGGGACGAGCAGTACTTC. Translation gives CASSETGTGDEQYF. The chain joins TRBV6-1 to TRBJ2-5; TRBD1 agrees at 10 bases. The closer fit of TRBJ2-7 to the DNA end suggests the J call may be wrong. This CDR3 contains 14 residues. Germline assignment: CDR1 MNHNS and CDR2 SASEGT.

The chain is built from TRBV7-2 and TRBJ1-2; no firm D call. The germline CDR1 and CDR2 sequences are SGHTA and FQGNSA. The V and J ends lost 5 bases and 4 bases respectively, with 11 bases between them. This CDR3 has 13 amino acids. CDR3 in amino acids: CASSLSRVYGYTF. In nucleotides, the CDR3 is TGTGCCAGCAGCCTAAGTCGTGTCTATGGCTACACCTTC.

This clone was seen only a few times. V is TRBV4-1 and J is TRBJ2-7; D is ambiguous. The CDR3 is 18 amino acids. Germline loops: CDR1 MGHRA, CDR2 YSYEKL. V lost 6 bases and J 0 bases, leaving 24 bases between the germline ends. This CDR3 is CASSQTYGSFSPSYEQYF. The CDR3 nucleotides are TGCGCCAGCAGTCAAACCTACGGTAGCTTCTCACCCTCCTACGAGCAGTACTTC.

The chain carries TRBV7-7 and TRBJ2-5; perhaps TRBD1 as D (5 bases). There are 13 residues in the CDR3. The germline V and J ends were trimmed by 5 bases and 1 base, with 8 bases remaining between them. Germline CDR1 is SSHAT and CDR2 is FNYEAQ (reference sequence). This CDR3 reads CASSHRSQETQYF. The CDR3 nucleotides read TGTGCCAGCAGCCACAGGAGCCAAGAGACCCAGTACTTC.

V usage is TRBV7-2 and J usage is TRBJ1-4; 9 bases fit TRBD1. This CDR3 is built from 16 residues. V was pared by 5 bases and J by 7 bases, with 11 bases of the junction left unmatched. The germline gives CDR1 SGHTA, CDR2 FQGNSA. CDR3 protein: CASSARQGGSGEKLFF. The CDR3 coding sequence is TGTGCCAGCAGCGCTAGACAGGGGGGGAGCGGTGAAAAACTGTTTTTT.

The rearrangement uses TRBV2 and TRBJ1-6; unclear D gene. The germline V gene encodes CDR1 SNHLY and CDR2 FYNNEI. This CDR3 contains 15 residues. V lost 1 base and J 7 bases, leaving 11 bases between the germline ends. The DNA of the CDR3 is TGTGCCAGCAGTGAAGGCGGGTCCATGAATTCACCCCTCCACTTT. Its protein product is CASSEGGSMNSPLHF.

The chain is built from TRBV7-9 and TRBJ1-5, with D possibly TRBD1 on 6 matching bases. The CDR3 runs 15 residues. Germline values: CDR1 SEHNR, CDR2 FQNEAQ (reference sequence). Trimming pared 10 bases from V and 0 bases from J, leaving 16 bases between. In nucleotides, the CDR3 is TGTGCCAACAAATCAGGGGACCATAGCAATCAGCCCCAGCATTTT. Amino acids: CANKSGDHSNQPQHF.